These 19 T cell receptor beta chains were all obtained from the same sample, sequenced in a study of OX40 agonist ivuxolimab in advanced cancers. Sequenced by immunoSEQ multiplex PCR; TCRdb stores in-frame clones only, minus some. The table lists fewer than 40,000 clones, 80% to 85% of them singletons. The sample was CD4+ or CD8+ T cells sorted from blood, taken in a trial of the OX40 agonist ivuxolimab. The receptors here all came from an adult with an advanced solid tumor such as melanoma, head and neck, liver or kidney cancer.

V is TRBV2 and J is TRBJ2-2, with 12 bases lining up with TRBD2. CDR3 length: 15 amino acids. Germline assignment: CDR1 SNHLY and CDR2 FYNNEI. V lost 6 bases and J lost 1; bases outside the gene matches: 0. The CDR3 reads CASRLAGGNTGELFF. In DNA form, the CDR3 reads TGTGCCAGCAGACTAGCGGGAGGGAACACCGGGGAGCTGTTTTTT.

The chain links TRBV6-1 to TRBJ1-4, with D unresolved. Between the trimmed V and J ends, which lost 5 bases and 0 bases, there was a span of 10 bases. The CDR3 sequence is 15 residues long. The V gene's germline CDR1 is MNHNS and CDR2 SASEGT. CDR3 residues: CASSPLGATNEKLFF. DNA for the CDR3: TGTGCCAGCAGTCCACTGGGAGCAACTAATGAAAAACTGTTTTTT.

The chain couples TRBV2 to TRBJ2-2; TRBD1 might be the D (5 bases). The germline V gene has CDR1 SNHLY and CDR2 FYNNEI. V was trimmed by 3 bases and J by 3 bases, leaving 8 bases between them. This CDR3 is built from 14 residues. CDR3 sequence reads: CASSERTHTGELFF. The CDR3 DNA is TGTGCCAGCAGTGAGCGGACACACACCGGGGAGCTGTTTTTT.

This rearrangement joins TRBV5-1 to TRBJ1-4; TRBD1 matches at 11 bases. The CDR3 loop spans 17 amino acids. The junction had 7 bases not matched to a gene; V was cut back by 4 bases and J by 2 bases. Germline lookup yields CDR1 SGHRS and CDR2 YFSETQ. CDR3 sequence (DNA): TGCGCCAGCAGCCTTCTGAGGACAGGGGGCACTAATGAAAAACTGTTTTTT. Protein sequence: CASSLLRTGGTNEKLFF.

The J gene is TRBJ2-2, the V gene TRBV19; the D gene is possibly TRBD1 (5 bases). CDR3 length: 17 amino acids. Germline CDR1 LNHDA, CDR2 SQIVND (reference sequence). Trimming shortened V by 0 bases and J by 0 bases, and 11 bases separated the two germline ends. CDR3 loop: CASSIERAGSNTGELFF. The CDR3 DNA sequence: TGTGCCAGTAGTATAGAAAGGGCAGGGTCGAACACCGGGGAGCTGTTTTTT.

V and J are TRBV5-1 and TRBJ2-7, with a weak D call TRBD2 (5 bases). The CDR3 has 14 amino acids. Trimming stripped 0 bases from V and 3 bases from J, with 10 bases between. Germline lookup yields CDR1 SGHRS and CDR2 YFSETQ. CDR3 in DNA: TGCGCCAGCAGCTTGGCGGTGAGCGGCTACGAGCAGTACTTC. Translation gives CASSLAVSGYEQYF.

The rearrangement uses TRBV28 and TRBJ2-3; TRBD2 matches at 10 bases. V was clipped by 1 base and J by 4 bases; unmatched bases: 5. Germline V lookup: CDR1 MDHEN, CDR2 SYDVKM. CDR3 length: 16 amino acids. The CDR3 is CASSLSSAGGADTQYF. Here the CDR3 DNA reads TGTGCCAGCAGTTTATCTTCAGCGGGGGGGGCAGATACGCAGTATTTT.

J is TRBJ2-7 and V is TRBV27, with 12 bases matching TRBD1. With V trimmed by 6 bases and J by 3 bases, 6 bases remained unmatched. Germline values: CDR1 MNHEY, CDR2 SMNVEV (reference sequence). The CDR3 loop spans 15 amino acids. The CDR3 is CASRSGTGGYYEQYF. The CDR3 DNA reads TGTGCCAGCAGGTCCGGGACAGGGGGCTACTACGAGCAGTACTTC.

The rearrangement uses TRBV7-8 and TRBJ1-2; 9 nucleotides agree with TRBD1. V lost 5 bases and J lost 8; bases outside the gene matches: 9. This CDR3 comprises 14 residues. The germline CDR1 and CDR2 sequences are SGHVS and FQNEAQ. CDR3 nucleotides: TGTGCCAGCAGCCCAACCGGGACAGGGTACGGCTACACCTTC. This codes for CASSPTGTGYGYTF.

J is TRBJ2-1 and V is TRBV2, with TRBD2 matching over 10 bases. The trim removed 8 bases at V and 5 bases at J, leaving 3 bases unmatched. The CDR3 sequence is 13 residues long. The germline gives CDR1 SNHLY, CDR2 FYNNEI. The CDR3 DNA follows: TGTGCCAGCTTGGGACTAGCGCACAATGAGCAGTTCTTC. Translating it yields CASLGLAHNEQFF. Using reference TRBV2 and TRBJ2-1 for the parts outside the CDR3, the full variable domain is EPEVTQTPSHQVTQMGQEVILRCVPISNHLYFYWYRQILGQKVEFLVSFYNNEISEKSEIFDDQFSVERPDGSNFTLKIRSTKLEDSAMYFCASLGLAHNEQFFGPGTRLTVL.

This chain connects TRBV27 to TRBJ2-5; D remains unclear. The CDR3 sequence is 15 residues long. The V and J ends lost 5 bases and 0 bases respectively, with 13 bases between them. Germline values: CDR1 MNHEY, CDR2 SMNVEV (reference sequence). CDR3 loop: CASSPIPTYQETQYF. The CDR3 DNA sequence: TGTGCCAGCAGTCCTATTCCCACCTACCAAGAGACCCAGTACTTC.

The J gene is TRBJ2-3, the V gene TRBV6-1, with D uncertain. This CDR3 has 16 residues. Per the germline V gene, CDR1 is MNHNS and CDR2 is SASEGT. V gave up 1 base and J gave up 0 bases, with 11 bases separating them. The CDR3 loop reads CASSEVKQISTDTQYF. CDR3 DNA sequence: TGTGCCAGCAGTGAAGTGAAACAGATTAGCACAGATACGCAGTATTTT.

The CDR3 region has the DNA TGCGCCAGCAGCTTTCGGACAGGGGGCGCATTAGGCTACACCTTC. It translates to CASSFRTGGALGYTF. This sequence joins TRBV5-1 and TRBJ1-2; 11 nucleotides align to TRBD1. The germline V gene has CDR1 SGHRS and CDR2 YFSETQ. After removal of 2 bases from V and 8 bases from J, the junction contained 8 bases not matched to a gene. This CDR3 region has 15 residues.

This rearrangement joins TRBV5-4 to TRBJ1-6; 7 bases map to TRBD1. The junction had 13 bases not matched to a gene; V was cut back by 6 bases and J by 4 bases. The germline CDR1 and CDR2 sequences are SGHNT and YYREEE (reference sequence). The CDR3 has 17 residues. CDR3 nucleotides: TGTGCCAGCACCTCCTTGGAGGGGGCAGGATATAATTCACCCCTCCACTTT. Protein product: CASTSLEGAGYNSPLHF.

The chain has TRBV7-6 and TRBJ2-7, with 7 nucleotides matching TRBD1. With V trimmed by 8 bases and J by 6 bases, 4 bases remained unmatched. Looked up from germline, CDR1 is SGHVS and CDR2 is FNYEAQ. This CDR3 region has 11 residues. The CDR3 nucleotides are TGTGCCAGCGCCCCAGGGGGCGAGCAGTACTTC. Translation gives CASAPGGEQYF.

V usage is TRBV11-1 and J usage is TRBJ2-7, with D tentatively TRBD1 or TRBD2 (6 bases each). The CDR3 extends over 16 amino acids. Germline V lookup: CDR1 SGHAT, CDR2 FQDESV (reference sequence). Trimming stripped 2 bases from V and 6 bases from J, with 20 bases between. DNA for the CDR3: TGTGCCAGCAGCTTATTTGTTCGGGGGCGAGGGAGCGAGCAGTACTTC. Translation gives CASSLFVRGRGSEQYF.

The chain links TRBV27 to TRBJ1-4, with D tentatively TRBD1 (5 bases). Germline V gives CDR1 MNHEY, CDR2 SMNVEV (reference sequence). Trimming pared 4 bases from V and 10 bases from J, leaving 16 bases between. The CDR3 has 14 amino acids. The CDR3: CASSSPGPQGKLFF. DNA for the CDR3: TGTGCCAGCAGTTCGCCGGGGCCCCAGGGAAAACTGTTTTTT. The variable domain in full, completed from reference TRBV27 and TRBJ1-4, reads EAQVTQNPRYLITVTGKKLTVTCSQNMNHEYMSWYRQDPGLGLRQIYYSMNVEVTDKGDVPEGYKVSRKEKRNFPLILESPSPNQTSLYFCASSSPGPQGKLFFGSGTQLSVL.

The chain carries TRBV29-1 and TRBJ1-1, with 7 nucleotides matching TRBD1. Germline V gene data show CDR1 as SQVTM and CDR2 as ANQGSEA. V lost 6 bases, J lost 2 bases, and 12 bases stayed unmatched. CDR3 length equals 15 residues. Here the CDR3 reads CSVHLGGQKNTEAFF. In DNA form, the CDR3 reads TGCAGCGTCCACCTGGGGGGACAGAAAAACACTGAAGCTTTCTTT.

The V and J genes are TRBV27 and TRBJ2-5, with 10 nucleotides matching TRBD2. The CDR3 sequence is 15 residues long. V lost 5 bases and J lost 11; bases outside the gene matches: 14. CDR1 and CDR2 from the germline V gene are MNHEY and SMNVEV (reference sequence). Here the CDR3 reads CASSRAGGPWGEQYF. CDR3 DNA: TGTGCCAGCAGTCGAGCGGGAGGGCCGTGGGGGGAGCAGTACTTC.